The 16 T cell receptor gamma chains below all came from one sample that was sequenced in a study of gamma delta lymphoproliferative disorders and STAT genes. TCRdb reprocessed the multiplex PCR reads using CATT. The repertoire holds approximately 2,500 gamma-chain clones, under 9.5% seen once, with approximately 16% in the top ten. The receptor sequences were amplified from genomic DNA of peripheral blood mononuclear cells. Sample: blood. The receptors were gathered from a human donor in good health.

By share, this clone counts as medium-sized (0.01 to 0.1%). J is TRGJP2 and V is TRGV2. Since TCRdb gives no J gene, matching the DNA to germline was used here to assign it. After removal of 4 bases from V and 5 bases from J, the junction contained 7 bases not matched to a gene. CDR1 is EGSNGY, CDR2 YDSYNSKV, per germline. This CDR3 is 14 amino acids long. As DNA, the CDR3 is TGTGCCACCTGGGATCGGGGAAGTGATTGGATCAAGACGTTT. This gives the protein CATWDRGSDWIKTF.

By share, this clone ranks as medium-sized. The DNA is omitted, as the CDR3 cannot be located on it reliably, and the CDR3 follows TCRdb's listing. There is no J gene call, but TRGV11 is given as the V gene. TRGV11 is flagged as an ORF with uncertain function. Both ends counted, the CDR3 spans 19 residues. Here the CDR3 reads CTTVPAGLVSFRMDYKKLF.

This clone counts as medium-sized. The J gene went uncalled, whereas the V gene is TRGV2. Germline loops: CDR1 EGSNGY, CDR2 YDSYNSKV. This CDR3 spans 9 amino acids. The CDR3 loop reads CATWDGQLF. The DNA of the CDR3 is TGTGCCACCTGGGACGGCCAACTCTTT.

This clone is medium-sized within its sample. The V gene is TRGV8; the J gene was not called. CDR1 VENAVY and CDR2 YDSYNSRV come from the germline V gene. This CDR3 has 9 amino acids. The CDR3 here is CATWDPAFF. CDR3 DNA: TGTGCCACCTGGGACCCCGCCTTCTTT.

This clone is medium-sized within its sample. The chain recombines TRGV5 with TRGJ1 or TRGJ2. The J gene was missing in TCRdb and was found by matching the end of the DNA to germline. Germline V gene lookup returns CDR1 VINAFY and CDR2 YDVSNSKD. V lost 5 bases to trimming and J lost 0 bases; unmatched junction nucleotides: 7. The CDR3 contains 14 residues. CDR3 amino acids: CATWAVLNYYKKLF. The CDR3 region has the DNA TGTGCCACCTGGGCGGTTCTGAATTATTATAAGAAACTCTTT.

This clone ranks as medium-sized. The rearrangement joins TRGV11 to TRGJ1 or TRGJ2. Because TCRdb records no J gene, it was assigned here through a match of the DNA to germline. TRGV11 belongs to the ORF category, with a function that is uncertain. The CDR3 totals 17 residues. V dropped 4 bases and J dropped 0; count of bases not matched to a gene: 12. For the CDR3, the DNA is TGTGCCTGCTGGATTAGCCGCCGGATAAAGAATTATTATAAGAAACTCTTT. Its translation is CACWISRRIKNYYKKLF.

By sample fraction, this clone is medium-sized. The rearrangement uses TRGV4 and TRGJ1 or TRGJ2. Germline matching of the DNA provided the J gene here, since TCRdb leaves it blank. Germline CDR1 is EGSTGY and CDR2 is YDSYTSSV. After removal of 0 bases from V and 3 bases from J, the junction contained 8 bases not matched to a gene. This CDR3 is 15 amino acids long. The CDR3: CATWDGNSPYYKKLF. The DNA for the CDR3 is TGTGCCACCTGGGATGGGAATTCTCCTTATTATAAGAAACTCTTT.

By its share, this clone is medium-sized. The chain couples TRGV2 to TRGJ1 or TRGJ2. TCRdb offers no J gene call, so here the DNA was matched to germline to obtain one. The CDR3 loop spans 12 amino acids. V lost 0 bases, J lost 12 bases, and 8 bases stayed unmatched. Germline assignment: CDR1 EGSNGY and CDR2 YDSYNSKV. The CDR3, as DNA: TGTGCCACCTGGGACGGGCGATTCGTGAAACTCTTT. Translation: CATWDGRFVKLF.

As concerns this clone: It is unclear where the CDR3 begins or ends on the DNA, so no DNA is shown, and the CDR3 is as TCRdb lists it. No J gene was called, and the V gene is TRGV11. TRGV11 is an ORF for which the function is uncertain. The CDR3 region is 16 residues in length, termini included. The CDR3 sequence is CTTVPGVNSSDWIKTF.

This clone is judged medium-sized. The rearrangement links TRGV8 to TRGJ1 or TRGJ2. The J gene comes from matching the DNA to germline here; TCRdb lacks it. There are 11 residues in the CDR3. Per germline, CDR1 VENAVY and CDR2 YDSYNSRV. Trimming cost V 2 bases and J 9 bases; bases outside gene matches: 4. The CDR3 sequence: CATWDKLKKLF. CDR3 DNA sequence: TGTGCCACCTGGGATAAACTTAAGAAACTCTTT.

Judged by abundance, this clone is medium-sized. The chain joins TRGV2 to TRGJP1. TCRdb does not report a J gene; here it was assigned by matching the DNA to germline references. Trimming at V came to 5 bases and at J to 0 bases, leaving 6 bases not matched to a gene. Looked up from germline, CDR1 is EGSNGY and CDR2 is YDSYNSKV. The CDR3 has 15 residues. The CDR3 DNA follows: TGTGCCACCTGGGCCGGCAATACCACTGGTTGGTTCAAGATATTT. This gives the protein CATWAGNTTGWFKIF.

By share, this clone ranks as medium-sized. The gene calls are TRGV4 and TRGJ1 or TRGJ2. The J gene was missing in TCRdb and was found by matching the end of the DNA to germline. This CDR3 spans 12 amino acids. Unmatched junction bases numbered 6, after V lost 7 bases and J lost 3 bases. Germline V gene data show CDR1 as EGSTGY and CDR2 as YDSYTSSV. The CDR3 region is CATCPFYYKKLF. As DNA, the CDR3 is TGTGCCACCTGCCCCTTTTATTATAAGAAACTCTTT.

This clone is termed medium-sized. The genes are TRGV4 and TRGJP2. The J gene, not given by TCRdb, was assigned here from a germline match of the nucleotide sequence. This CDR3 contains 14 residues. The ends lost 9 bases at V and 3 bases at J; junction bases unmatched: 10. Germline CDR1 EGSTGY, CDR2 YDSYTSSV. The CDR3 region is CATIYDGSDWIKTF. The DNA of the CDR3 is TGTGCCACCATTTATGATGGTAGTGATTGGATCAAGACGTTT.

This clone was found a few times. The DNA is omitted, as the CDR3 cannot be located on it reliably, and the CDR3 follows TCRdb's listing. No J gene was assigned, while the V gene was called as TRGV11. TRGV11 is flagged as an ORF with uncertain function. Both ends counted, the CDR3 spans 14 residues. The CDR3 here is CTTVPAGWLWFKIF.

This clone was recorded many times. This chain connects TRGV9 to TRGJP. Germline matching of the DNA provided the J gene here, since TCRdb leaves it blank. V lost 0 bases to trimming and J lost 3 bases; unmatched junction nucleotides: 2. The germline V gene encodes CDR1 GITISATS and CDR2 ISYDGTV (reference sequence). This CDR3 has 17 amino acids. The CDR3 region is CALWEVQQELGKKIKVF. In DNA, the CDR3 is TGTGCCTTGTGGGAGGTGCAGCAAGAGTTGGGCAAAAAAATCAAGGTATTT.

This clone is medium-sized (0.01 to 0.1%) within its sample. The chain employs TRGV9 and TRGJ1 or TRGJ2. The J gene was not available in TCRdb and was assigned here by matching the DNA to germline segments. Germline V gene lookup returns CDR1 GITISATS and CDR2 ISYDGTV (reference sequence). The CDR3 sequence is 14 residues long. V was pared by 0 bases and J by 10 bases, with 12 bases of the junction left unmatched. CDR3 sequence (DNA): TGTGCCTTGTGGGAGGTGCATACTCCTATCAAGAAACTCTTT. It translates to CALWEVHTPIKKLF.